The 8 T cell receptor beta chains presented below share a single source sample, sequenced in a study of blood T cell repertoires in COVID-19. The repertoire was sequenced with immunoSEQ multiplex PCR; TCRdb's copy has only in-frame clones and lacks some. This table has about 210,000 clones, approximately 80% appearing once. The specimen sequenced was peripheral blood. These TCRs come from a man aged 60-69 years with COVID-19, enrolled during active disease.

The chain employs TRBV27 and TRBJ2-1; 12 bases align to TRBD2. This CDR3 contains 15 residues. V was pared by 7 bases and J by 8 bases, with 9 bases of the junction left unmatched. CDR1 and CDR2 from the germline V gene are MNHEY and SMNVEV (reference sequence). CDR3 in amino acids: CASTSVASGRDEQFF. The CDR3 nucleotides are TGTGCCAGCACCTCTGTGGCTAGCGGGAGGGATGAGCAGTTCTTC.

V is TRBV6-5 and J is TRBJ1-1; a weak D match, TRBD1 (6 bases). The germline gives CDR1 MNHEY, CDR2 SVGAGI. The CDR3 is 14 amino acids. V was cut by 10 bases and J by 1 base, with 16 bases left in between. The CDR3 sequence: CATRSQGPNTEAFF. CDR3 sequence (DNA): TGTGCCACCCGAAGTCAGGGGCCGAACACTGAAGCTTTCTTT.

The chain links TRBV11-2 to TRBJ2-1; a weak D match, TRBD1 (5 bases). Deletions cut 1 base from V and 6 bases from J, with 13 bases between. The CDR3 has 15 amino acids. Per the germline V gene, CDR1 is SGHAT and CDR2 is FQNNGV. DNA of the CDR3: TGTGCCAGCAGCTTAGGTCCGGCCCAGGGCAATGAGCAGTTCTTC. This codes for CASSLGPAQGNEQFF. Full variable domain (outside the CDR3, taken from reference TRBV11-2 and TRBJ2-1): EAGVAQSPRYKIIEKRQSVAFWCNPISGHATLYWYQQILGQGPKLLIQFQNNGVVDDSQLPKDRFSAERLKGVDSTLKIQPAKLEDSAVYLCASSLGPAQGNEQFFGPGTRLTVL.

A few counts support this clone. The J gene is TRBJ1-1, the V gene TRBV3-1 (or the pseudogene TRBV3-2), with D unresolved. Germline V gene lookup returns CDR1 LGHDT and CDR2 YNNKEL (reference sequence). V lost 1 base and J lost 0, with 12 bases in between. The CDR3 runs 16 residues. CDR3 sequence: CASSQAEIRMNTEAFF. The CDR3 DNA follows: TGTGCCAGCAGCCAAGCCGAGATCAGGATGAACACTGAAGCTTTCTTT.

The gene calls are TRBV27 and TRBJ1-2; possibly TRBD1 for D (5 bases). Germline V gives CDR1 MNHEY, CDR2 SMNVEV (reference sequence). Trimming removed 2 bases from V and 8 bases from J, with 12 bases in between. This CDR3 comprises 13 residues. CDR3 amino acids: CASSLGGWGGYTF. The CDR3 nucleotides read TGTGCCAGCAGTTTAGGGGGGTGGGGCGGCTACACCTTC.

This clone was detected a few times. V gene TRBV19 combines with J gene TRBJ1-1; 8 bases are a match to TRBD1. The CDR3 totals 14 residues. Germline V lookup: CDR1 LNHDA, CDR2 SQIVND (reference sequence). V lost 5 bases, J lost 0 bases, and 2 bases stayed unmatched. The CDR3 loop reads CASSLDRVNTEAFF. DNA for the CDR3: TGTGCCAGTAGTTTGGACAGGGTGAACACTGAAGCTTTCTTT. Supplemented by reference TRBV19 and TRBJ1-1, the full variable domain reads DGGITQSPKYLFRKEGQNVTLSCEQNLNHDAMYWYRQDPGQGLRLIYYSQIVNDFQKGDIAEGYSVSREKKESFPLTVTSAQKNPTAFYLCASSLDRVNTEAFFGQGTRLTVV.

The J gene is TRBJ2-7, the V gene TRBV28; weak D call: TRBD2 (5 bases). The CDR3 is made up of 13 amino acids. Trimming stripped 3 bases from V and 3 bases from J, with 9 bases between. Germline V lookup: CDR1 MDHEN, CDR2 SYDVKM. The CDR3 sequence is CASSFSGIYEQYF. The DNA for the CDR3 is TGTGCCAGCAGTTTTTCGGGGATCTACGAGCAGTACTTC.

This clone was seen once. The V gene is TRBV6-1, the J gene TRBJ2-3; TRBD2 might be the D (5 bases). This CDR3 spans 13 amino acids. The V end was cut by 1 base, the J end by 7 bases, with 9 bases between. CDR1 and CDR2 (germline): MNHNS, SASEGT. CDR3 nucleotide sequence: TGTGCCAGCAGTGAAGTCCGGGGAAATACGCAGTATTTT. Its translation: CASSEVRGNTQYF.